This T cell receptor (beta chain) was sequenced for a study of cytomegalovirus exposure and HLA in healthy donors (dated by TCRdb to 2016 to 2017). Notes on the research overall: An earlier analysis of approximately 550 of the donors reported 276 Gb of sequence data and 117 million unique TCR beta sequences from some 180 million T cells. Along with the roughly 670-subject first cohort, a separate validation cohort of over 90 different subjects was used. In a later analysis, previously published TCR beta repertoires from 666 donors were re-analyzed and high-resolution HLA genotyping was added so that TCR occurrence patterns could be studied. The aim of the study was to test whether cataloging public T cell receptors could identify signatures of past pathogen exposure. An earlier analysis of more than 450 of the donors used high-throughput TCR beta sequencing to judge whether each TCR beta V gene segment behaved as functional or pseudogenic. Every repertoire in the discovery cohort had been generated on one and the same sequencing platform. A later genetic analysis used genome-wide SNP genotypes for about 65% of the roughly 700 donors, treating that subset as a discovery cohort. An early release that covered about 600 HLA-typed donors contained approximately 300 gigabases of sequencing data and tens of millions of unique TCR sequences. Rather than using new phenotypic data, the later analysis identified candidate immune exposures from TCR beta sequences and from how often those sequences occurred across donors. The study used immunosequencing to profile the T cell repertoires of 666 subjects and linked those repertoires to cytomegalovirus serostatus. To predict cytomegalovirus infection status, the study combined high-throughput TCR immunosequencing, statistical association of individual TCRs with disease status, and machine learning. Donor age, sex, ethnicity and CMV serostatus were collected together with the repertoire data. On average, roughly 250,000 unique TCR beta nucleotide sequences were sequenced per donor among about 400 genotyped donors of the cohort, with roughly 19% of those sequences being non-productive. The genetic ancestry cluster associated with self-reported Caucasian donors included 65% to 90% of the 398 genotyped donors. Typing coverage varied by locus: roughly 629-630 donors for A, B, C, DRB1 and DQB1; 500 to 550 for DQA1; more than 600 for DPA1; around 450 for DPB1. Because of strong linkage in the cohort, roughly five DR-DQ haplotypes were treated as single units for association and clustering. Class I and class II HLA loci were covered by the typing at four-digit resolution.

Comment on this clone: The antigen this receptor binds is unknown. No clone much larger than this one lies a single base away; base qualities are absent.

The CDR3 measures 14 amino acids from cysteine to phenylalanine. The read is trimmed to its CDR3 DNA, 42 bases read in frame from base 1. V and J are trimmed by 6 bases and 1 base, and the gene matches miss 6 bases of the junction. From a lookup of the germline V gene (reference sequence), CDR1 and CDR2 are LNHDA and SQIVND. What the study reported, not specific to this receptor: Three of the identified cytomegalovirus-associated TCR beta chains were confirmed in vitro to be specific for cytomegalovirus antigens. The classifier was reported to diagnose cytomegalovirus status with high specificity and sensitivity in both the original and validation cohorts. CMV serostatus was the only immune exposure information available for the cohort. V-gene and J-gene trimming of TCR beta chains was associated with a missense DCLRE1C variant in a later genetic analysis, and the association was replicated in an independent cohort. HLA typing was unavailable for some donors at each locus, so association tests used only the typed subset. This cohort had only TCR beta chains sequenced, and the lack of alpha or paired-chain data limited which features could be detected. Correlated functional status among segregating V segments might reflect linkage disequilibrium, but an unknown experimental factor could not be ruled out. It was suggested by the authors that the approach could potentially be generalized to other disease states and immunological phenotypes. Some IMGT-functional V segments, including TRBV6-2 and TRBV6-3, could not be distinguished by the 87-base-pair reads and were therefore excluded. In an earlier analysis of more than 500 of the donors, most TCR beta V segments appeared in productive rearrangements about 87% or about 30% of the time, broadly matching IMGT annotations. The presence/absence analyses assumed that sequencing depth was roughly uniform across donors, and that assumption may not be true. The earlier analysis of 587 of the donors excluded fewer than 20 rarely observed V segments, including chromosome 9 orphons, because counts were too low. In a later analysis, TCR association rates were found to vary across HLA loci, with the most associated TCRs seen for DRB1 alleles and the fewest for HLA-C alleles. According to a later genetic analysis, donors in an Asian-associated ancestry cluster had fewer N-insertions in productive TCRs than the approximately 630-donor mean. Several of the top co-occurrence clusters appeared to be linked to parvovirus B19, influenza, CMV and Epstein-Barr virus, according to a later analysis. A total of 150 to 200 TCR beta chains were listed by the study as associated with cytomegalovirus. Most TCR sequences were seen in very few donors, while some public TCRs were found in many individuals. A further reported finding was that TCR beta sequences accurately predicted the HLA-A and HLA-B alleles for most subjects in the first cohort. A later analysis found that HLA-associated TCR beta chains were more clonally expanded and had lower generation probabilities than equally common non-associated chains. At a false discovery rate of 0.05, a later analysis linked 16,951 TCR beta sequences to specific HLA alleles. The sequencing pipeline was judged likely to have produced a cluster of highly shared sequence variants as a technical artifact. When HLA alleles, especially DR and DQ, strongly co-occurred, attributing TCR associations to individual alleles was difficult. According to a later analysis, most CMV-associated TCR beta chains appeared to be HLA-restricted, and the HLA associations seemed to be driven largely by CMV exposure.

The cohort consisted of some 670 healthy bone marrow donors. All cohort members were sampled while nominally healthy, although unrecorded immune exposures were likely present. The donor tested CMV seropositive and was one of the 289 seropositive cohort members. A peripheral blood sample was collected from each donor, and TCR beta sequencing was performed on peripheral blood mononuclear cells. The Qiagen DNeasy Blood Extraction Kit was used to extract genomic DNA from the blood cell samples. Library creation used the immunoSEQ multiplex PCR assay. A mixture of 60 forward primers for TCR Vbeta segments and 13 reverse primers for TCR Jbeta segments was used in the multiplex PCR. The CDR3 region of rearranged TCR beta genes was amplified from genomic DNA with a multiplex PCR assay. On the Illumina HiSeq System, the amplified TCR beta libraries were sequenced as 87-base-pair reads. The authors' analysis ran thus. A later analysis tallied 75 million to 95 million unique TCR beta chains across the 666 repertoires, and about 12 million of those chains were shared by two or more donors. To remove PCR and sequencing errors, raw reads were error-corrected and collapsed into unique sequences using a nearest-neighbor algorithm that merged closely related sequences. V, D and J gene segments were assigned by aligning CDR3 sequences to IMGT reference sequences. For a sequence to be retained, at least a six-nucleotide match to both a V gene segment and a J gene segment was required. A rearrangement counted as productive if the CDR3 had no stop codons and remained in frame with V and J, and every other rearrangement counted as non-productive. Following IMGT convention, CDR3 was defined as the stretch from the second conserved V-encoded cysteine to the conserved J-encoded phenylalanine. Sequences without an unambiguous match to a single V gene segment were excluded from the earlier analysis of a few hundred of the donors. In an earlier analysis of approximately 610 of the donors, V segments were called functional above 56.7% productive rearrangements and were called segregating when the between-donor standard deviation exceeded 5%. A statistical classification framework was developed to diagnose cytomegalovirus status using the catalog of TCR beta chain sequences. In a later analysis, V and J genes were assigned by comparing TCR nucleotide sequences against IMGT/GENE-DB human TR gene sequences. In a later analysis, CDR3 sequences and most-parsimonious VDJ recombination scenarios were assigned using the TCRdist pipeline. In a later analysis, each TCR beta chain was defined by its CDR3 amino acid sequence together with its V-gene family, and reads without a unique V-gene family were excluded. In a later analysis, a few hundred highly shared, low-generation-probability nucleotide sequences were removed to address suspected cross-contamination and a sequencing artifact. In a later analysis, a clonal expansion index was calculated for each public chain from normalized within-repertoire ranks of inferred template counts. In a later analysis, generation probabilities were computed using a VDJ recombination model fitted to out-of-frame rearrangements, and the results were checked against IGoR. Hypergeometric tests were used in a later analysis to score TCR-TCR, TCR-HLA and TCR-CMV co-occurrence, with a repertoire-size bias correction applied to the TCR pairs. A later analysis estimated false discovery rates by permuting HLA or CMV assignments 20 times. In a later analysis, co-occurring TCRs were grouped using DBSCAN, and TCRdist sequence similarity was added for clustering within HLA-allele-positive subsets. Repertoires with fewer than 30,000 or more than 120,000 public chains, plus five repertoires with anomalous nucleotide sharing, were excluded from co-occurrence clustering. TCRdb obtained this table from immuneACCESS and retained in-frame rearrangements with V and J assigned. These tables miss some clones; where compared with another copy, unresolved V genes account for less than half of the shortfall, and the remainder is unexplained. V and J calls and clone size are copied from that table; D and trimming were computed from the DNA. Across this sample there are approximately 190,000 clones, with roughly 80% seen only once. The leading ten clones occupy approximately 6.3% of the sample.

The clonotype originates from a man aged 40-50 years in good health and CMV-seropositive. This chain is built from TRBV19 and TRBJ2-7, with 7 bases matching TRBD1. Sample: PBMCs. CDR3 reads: CASRADRDSYEQYF. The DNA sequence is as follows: TGTGCCAGTAGGGCTGACAGGGATTCCTACGAGCAGTACTTC.